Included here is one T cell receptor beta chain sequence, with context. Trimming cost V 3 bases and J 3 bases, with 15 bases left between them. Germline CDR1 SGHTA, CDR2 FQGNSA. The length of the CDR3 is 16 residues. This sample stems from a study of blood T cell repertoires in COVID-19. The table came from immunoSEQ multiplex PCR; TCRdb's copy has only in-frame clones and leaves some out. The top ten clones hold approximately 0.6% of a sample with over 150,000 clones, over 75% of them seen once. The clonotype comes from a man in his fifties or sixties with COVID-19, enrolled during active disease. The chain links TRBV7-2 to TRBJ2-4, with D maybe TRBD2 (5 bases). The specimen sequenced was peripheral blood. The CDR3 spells CASSFRRTGDKNIQYF. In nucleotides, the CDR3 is TGTGCCAGCAGCTTTCGACGGACTGGTGACAAAAACATTCAGTACTTC.